The clone carrying this TCR beta chain was seen at least ten times. Its antigen is as yet unknown. The data stem from a study of T cells in Graves' hyperthyroidism and ophthalmopathy. Regarding the study as a whole: Most thyroid clonotypes expanded above 0.001 appeared in blood too.

The CDR3 extends over 15 amino acids. V was clipped by 4 bases and J by 2 bases, with 13 bases between them. Germline V gives CDR1 SGHRS, CDR2 YFSETQ. With a duration under 2 months, the hyperthyroidism was newly diagnosed in patients aged 18 to 65. Diagnosing involved the use of clinical symptoms, serum thyroxine and TRAb, thyroid ultrasound and orbital computed tomography. Amplified TCR beta CDR3 regions came from RNA transcripts. First-round RT-PCR of the TCR CDR3 relied on the HTBI primer set. In TCRdb, the multiplex PCR reads were re-called with MiXCR into one record per CDR3 protein. Here the sample spans approximately 590,000 distinct CDR3 sequences, roughly 14% being singletons.

This sequence originates from a woman aged 25 to 45 with Graves' hyperthyroidism. This rearrangement joins TRBV5-1 to TRBJ2-4; D is unresolved. The sample was blood. The CDR3 spells CASSPAASSKNIQYF. CDR3 nucleotide sequence: TGCGCCAGCAGCCCGGCGGCCTCATCCAAAAACATTCAGTACTTC. The variable domain in full, completed from reference TRBV5-1 and TRBJ2-4, reads KAGVTQTPRYLIKTRGQQVTLSCSPISGHRSVSWYQQTPGQGLQFLFEYFSETQRNKGNFPGRFSGRQFSNSRSEMNVSTLELGDSALYLCASSPAASSKNIQYFGAGTRLSVL.